This T cell receptor beta chain was obtained from a study of T cell responses to AZD1222 COVID-19 vaccine. The protocol was immunoSEQ multiplex PCR, while the TCRdb copy is restricted to in-frame clones and leaves out a portion. The sample comprises around 190,000 clones, 90% to 95% of which are singletons, and more than 1.5% rests with the top ten. The study's findings and limits: A mostly white British donor set with more females was recruited, and clonal diversity was possibly underestimated.

Concerning this clone: Its target is not known.

V was clipped by 3 bases and J by 0 bases, with 9 bases between them. This CDR3 has 15 amino acids. Germline loops: CDR1 LNHDA, CDR2 SQIVND (reference sequence). This material consisted of peripheral blood, taken 28 days after the second AZD1222 dose. This chain links TRBV19 with TRBJ1-5; no definite D call. The sequence derives from an adult who received the AZD1222 COVID-19 vaccine. This CDR3 reads CASSIGLYSNQPQHF. The DNA for the CDR3 is TGTGCCAGTAGTATTGGCCTCTATAGCAATCAGCCCCAGCATTTT. The full variable domain, in which reference TRBV19 and TRBJ1-5 provide the parts outside the CDR3, is DGGITQSPKYLFRKEGQNVTLSCEQNLNHDAMYWYRQDPGQGLRLIYYSQIVNDFQKGDIAEGYSVSREKKESFPLTVTSAQKNPTAFYLCASSIGLYSNQPQHFGDGTRLSIL.